This T cell receptor beta chain emerged from a study of response to subunit inactivated influenza vaccine. Regarding the study as a whole: There was a suggestion from the authors that each seasonal influenza vaccination recruits few new T cells.

TCRdb passed the RT-PCR reads through MiXCR, listing each CDR3 protein once. The sample has over 150,000 distinct CDR3 sequences, about a tenth seen once. V lost 3 bases to trimming and J lost 6 bases; unmatched junction nucleotides: 4. This CDR3 spans 14 amino acids. The germline gives CDR1 WSHSY, CDR2 SAAADI. This clonotype has just a few counts. What it binds is not known. Source: non-naive T cells sorted from PBMCs, taken on the day of vaccination. The clonotype comes from a man aged 45 to 65 who received an inactivated influenza vaccine. The chain recombines TRBV10-2 with TRBJ2-3; 9 bases align to TRBD2. CDR3: CASSDLAGTDTQYF. DNA of the CDR3: TGCGCCAGCAGTGACCTAGCGGGGACGGATACGCAGTATTTT.